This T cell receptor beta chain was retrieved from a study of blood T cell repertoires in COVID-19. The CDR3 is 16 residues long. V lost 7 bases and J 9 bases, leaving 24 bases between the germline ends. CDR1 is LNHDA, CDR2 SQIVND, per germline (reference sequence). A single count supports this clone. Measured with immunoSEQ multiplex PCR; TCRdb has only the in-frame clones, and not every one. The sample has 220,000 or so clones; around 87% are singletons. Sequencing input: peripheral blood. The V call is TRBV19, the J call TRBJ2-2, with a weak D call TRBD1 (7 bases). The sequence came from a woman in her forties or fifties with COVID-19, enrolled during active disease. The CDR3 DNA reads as TGTGCCAGTAAGGGGAGGACAGGCCCGCGGGGAAGGGAGCTGTTTTTT. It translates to CASKGRTGPRGRELFF.